This T cell receptor (beta chain) comes out of a study of human CD8 memory T cell subsets (dated by TCRdb to 2018 to 2020). Regarding the complete study: TCRbeta repertoires of stem-like (TSTEM), progenitor exhausted-like (TPEX) and effector memory CD8+ T cell subsets were compared to assess their clonal relationships. Six donors each provided TSTEM, TPEX and effector memory subsets, and TCRbeta repertoires were obtained from all six.

This clonotype counts as medium-sized (0.01 to 0.1%) based on its frequency; no count is recorded. The antigen this receptor binds is unknown. Via the germline V gene, CDR1 is SQVTM and CDR2 ANQGSEA. From cysteine to phenylalanine, the CDR3 is 15 amino acids long. There is no recorded DNA. A Human TCR Profiling Kit was used to prepare UMI-labeled 5' RACE TCRbeta libraries. Every TCRbeta library was prepared in parallel, with the same number of PCR cycles used for all of the libraries. In the original analysis: The number of functional CDR3beta clonotypes in each TCRbeta library ranged from about 2,700 to 18,000. MIGEC 1.2.9 was used for UMI extraction and consensus assembly, with a minimum of three reads required per UMI. In-frame CDR3beta repertoires were extracted with MiXCR 3.0.3. Each sample was downsampled to 42,000 randomly selected UMIs before diversity metrics were calculated in VDJtools 1.2.1. For each sample pair, the repertoire overlap metrics D, R and F2 were calculated in VDJtools using the top 3,000 clones. The reads were reprocessed in TCRdb, with one entry per CDR3 protein sequence and no accompanying DNA. What appears here as the V and J calls and clone size reflects TCRdb's work, not the paper's. This sample's table carries approximately 6,700 distinct CDR3 sequences. The ten biggest clones cover 21% of the sample.

Density gradient separation was used to isolate peripheral blood mononuclear cells from buffy coats of healthy donors. Negative magnetic separation using EasySep or MojoSort CD8+ T cell isolation kits was how the study enriched total CD8+ T cells. An RNeasy Mini Kit was used to extract total RNA from duplicate vials of fewer than 180,000 sorted CD8+ T cells per subset. The PBMCs were used either fresh or after being cryopreserved in fetal bovine serum with around 10% DMSO. Fluorescence-activated cell sorting on a FACSAria III was used to sort the CD8+ T cell subsets to purity. Broader findings and caveats from the paper: Only TCRbeta chains were sequenced, and the repertoire comparisons were based on more than 5 donors and tested using paired t-tests with Bonferroni correction. Normalized Shannon-Wiener diversity was similarly high in TSTEM and TPEX subsets, while effector memory subsets were less diverse by comparison. Chao1 estimates suggested greater repertoire diversity in TSTEM than in TPEX subsets, potentially reflecting a broader range of specificities. Clonotypes were shared with effector memory cells by both stem-like subsets, but only minimal overlap was found between TSTEM and TPEX repertoires, suggesting distinct antigen spectra.

The source material was CD8+ T cells from PBMCs. The sequence came from a human donor in good health. This chain is built from TRBV29-1 and TRBJ2-1; TCRdb selects TRBD2, and the lack of DNA leaves this call unchecked. The CDR3 here reads CSSRSEAGLNNEQFF.